The rows below give T cell receptor beta chains drawn from one sample of a study of CD8+ T cells in alopecia areata. TCRdb's copy holds only in-frame clones and misses some; the assay was immunoSEQ multiplex PCR. The table lists 150,000 to 200,000 clones, around 50% of them singletons. Here the sequenced sample was CD8+ T cells sorted from blood, taken at week 24, from a patient treated with tofacitinib. The receptor set was obtained from a human donor with alopecia areata. Each CDR3 is given with its conserved first and last residue. D genes are given only for firm matches. Some rows mark clone size as missing; the rest say once, few, many or name a class of expanded clone.

cdr3_aa,cdr3_nt,j_call,clone_size,v_call,d_call
CSVDAGMGYGYTF,TGCAGCGTTGACGCAGGGATGGGTTATGGCTACACCTTC,TRBJ1-2,few,TRBV29-1,NA
CAKRKVGPYEQYF,TGTGCCAAACGAAAAGTGGGACCCTACGAGCAGTACTTC,TRBJ2-7,few,TRBV27,NA
CASSSYRGVYEQYF,TGTGCCAGCAGCAGTTACAGGGGGGTCTACGAGCAGTACTTC,TRBJ2-7,NA,TRBV5-6,TRBD1
CSVNRGDYEQYF,TGCAGCGTTAACAGGGGGGACTACGAGCAGTACTTC,TRBJ2-7,few,TRBV29-1,TRBD1
CASSQEVGGRVGEQFF,TGTGCCAGCAGCCAAGAAGTAGGGGGCCGTGTGGGTGAGCAGTTCTTC,TRBJ2-1,NA,TRBV4-2,TRBD1
CASSLGLPSGTYNEQFF,TGTGCCAGCAGCTTAGGCCTACCTAGCGGGACCTACAATGAGCAGTTCTTC,TRBJ2-1,once,TRBV7-2,TRBD2
CASSSLAGVTDTQYF,TGTGCCAGCAGTTCTCTAGCGGGGGTCACAGATACGCAGTATTTT,TRBJ2-3,NA,TRBV6-5,TRBD2
CSVFGLYNEQFF,TGCAGCGTTTTCGGACTTTACAATGAGCAGTTCTTC,TRBJ2-1,once,TRBV29-1,NA
CASSHGTARVGVKNIQYF,TGTGCCAGCAGCCACGGTACCGCCAGGGTGGGGGTTAAAAACATTCAGTACTTC,TRBJ2-4,NA,TRBV2,NA
CASSPRTSGGSTDTQYF,TGTGCCAGCAGCCCCCGGACTAGCGGGGGGAGTACAGATACGCAGTATTTT,TRBJ2-3,NA,TRBV7-6,TRBD2
CASSEIRSSYEQYF,TGTGCCAGCAGTGAAATAAGAAGCTCCTACGAGCAGTACTTC,TRBJ2-7,NA,TRBV2,NA
CSVGPEKEAFF,TGCAGTGTCGGGCCGGAGAAGGAAGCTTTCTTT,TRBJ1-1,NA,TRBV20-1,NA
CASAKRGIPYNEQFF,TGTGCCAGCGCGAAAAGGGGGATCCCCTACAATGAGCAGTTCTTC,TRBJ2-1,NA,TRBV2,NA
CACYRAGGYTF,TGTGCCTGTTACAGGGCGGGTGGCTACACCTTC,TRBJ1-2,NA,TRBV30,NA
CASSPPGTGGSGNTIYF,TGTGCCAGCTCACCACCGGGGACAGGGGGATCTGGAAACACCATATATTTT,TRBJ1-3,NA,TRBV18,TRBD1
CASRSRRVSVYGYTF,TGTGCCAGCAGGAGCCGACGGGTGAGCGTCTATGGCTACACCTTC,TRBJ1-2,NA,TRBV27,NA
CASSVRGLNGEQYF,TGTGCCAGCAGCGTACGGGGGTTAAATGGCGAGCAGTACTTC,TRBJ2-7,NA,TRBV9,NA
CASSSGDTDTQYF,TGTGCCAGCAGTTCCGGAGACACAGATACGCAGTATTTT,TRBJ2-3,few,TRBV7-8,NA
CASSLGTGSYGYTF,TGTGCCAGCAGCCTCGGGACAGGGTCCTATGGCTACACCTTC,TRBJ1-2,NA,TRBV11-3,TRBD1
CAGTTGANVLTF,TGTGCTGGGACGACTGGGGCCAACGTCCTGACTTTC,TRBJ2-6,few,TRBV19,NA
CAAITLPGGARNEQFF,TGTGCTGCTATCACCCTACCCGGGGGGGCCCGCAATGAGCAGTTCTTC,TRBJ2-1,NA,TRBV30,TRBD2
CASREIRSSYNEQFF,TGTGCCAGCAGAGAGATTCGGAGCTCCTACAATGAGCAGTTCTTC,TRBJ2-1,once,TRBV6-1,NA
CASSSRDYHTQYF,TGTGCCAGCAGCTCCCGGGACTATCATACGCAGTATTTT,TRBJ2-3,NA,TRBV11-2,TRBD2
CAWSVGRLYEQYF,TGTGCCTGGAGTGTGGGACGGCTCTACGAGCAGTACTTC,TRBJ2-7,NA,TRBV30,NA
CASSPPQVYGYTF,TGTGCCAGCTCACCACCCCAGGTCTATGGCTACACCTTC,TRBJ1-2,NA,TRBV18,NA
CASTAGSYNSPLHF,TGTGCCAGCACCGCCGGGTCCTATAATTCACCCCTCCACTTT,TRBJ1-6,NA,TRBV27,NA
CASSSYRTGSLNEKLFF,TGTGCCAGCAGCTCCTACAGAACCGGTTCGCTTAATGAAAAACTGTTTTTT,TRBJ1-4,few,TRBV7-9,NA
CASSSSPTGSSYEQYF,TGTGCCAGCAGCTCCTCTCCGACAGGAAGCTCCTACGAGCAGTACTTC,TRBJ2-7,NA,TRBV7-9,NA
CASLWGGELFF,TGTGCCAGCCTCTGGGGCGGGGAGCTGTTTTTT,TRBJ2-2,NA,TRBV25-1,NA
CATSSGSLEELFF,TGTGCCACCAGCAGTGGGTCCCTCGAGGAGCTGTTTTTT,TRBJ2-2,NA,TRBV15,NA
CAISENTEAFF,TGTGCCATTTCTGAAAACACTGAAGCTTTCTTT,TRBJ1-1,NA,TRBV2,NA
CASSLWDSEQYF,TGTGCCAGCAGCTTGTGGGATTCCGAGCAGTACTTC,TRBJ2-7,NA,TRBV5-6,NA
CATSTWTGKNTGELFF,TGTGCCACCAGCACTTGGACAGGGAAGAACACCGGGGAGCTGTTTTTT,TRBJ2-2,once,TRBV15,TRBD1
CASSISFQYNEQFF,TGTGCCAGCAGCATATCGTTCCAATACAATGAGCAGTTCTTC,TRBJ2-1,NA,TRBV27,NA
CASSAGVLIAYEQYF,TGTGCCAGCAGTGCCGGGGTCCTTATCGCCTACGAGCAGTACTTC,TRBJ2-7,NA,TRBV6-1,NA
CASSFRTGEEQYF,TGTGCCAGCAGCTTCCGGACAGGGGAAGAGCAGTACTTC,TRBJ2-7,NA,TRBV7-6,TRBD1
CASSPGSHPYEQYF,TGTGCCAGCAGCCCGGGATCGCACCCCTACGAGCAGTACTTC,TRBJ2-7,few,TRBV13,NA
CASSYSLGTSPLHF,TGTGCCAGCAGTTACTCACTGGGTACTTCACCCCTCCACTTT,TRBJ1-6,NA,TRBV6-5,NA
CASSPKSGGVGDTQYF,TGTGCCAGCAGCCCAAAATCAGGGGGGGTCGGAGATACGCAGTATTTT,TRBJ2-3,NA,TRBV9,NA
CASSLERGSSYEQYF,TGTGCCAGCAGCTTAGAACGGGGGAGCTCCTACGAGCAGTACTTC,TRBJ2-7,NA,TRBV7-2,NA
CASSLGRVSITEAFF,TGTGCCAGCAGCTTGGGCAGGGTTTCTATCACTGAAGCTTTCTTT,TRBJ1-1,few,TRBV11-1,NA
CASSYHGTNEQFF,TGTGCCAGCAGTTACCACGGGACAAATGAGCAGTTCTTC,TRBJ2-1,NA,TRBV6-5,NA
CASSLEAREQAPYEQYF,TGCGCCAGCAGCTTGGAGGCCCGGGAGCAGGCCCCCTACGAGCAGTACTTC,TRBJ2-7,few,TRBV5-1,NA
CASSPDGRGRVSGANVLTF,TGCGCCAGCAGCCCGGACGGGAGAGGGAGAGTCTCTGGGGCCAACGTCCTGACTTTC,TRBJ2-6,NA,TRBV4-1,NA
CASSSEGGLQYF,TGTGCCAGCAGCAGCGAGGGGGGCTTGCAGTATTTT,TRBJ2-3,once,TRBV14,NA
CAWSPPGQIYGYTF,TGTGCCTGGAGTCCTCCGGGACAAATCTATGGCTACACCTTC,TRBJ1-2,NA,TRBV30,NA
CASSLVGGTEAFF,TGTGCCAGCAGCTTAGTAGGAGGCACTGAAGCTTTCTTT,TRBJ1-1,NA,TRBV11-2,NA
CASSEGPGYTF,TGTGCCAGCAGCGAAGGGCCAGGCTACACCTTC,TRBJ1-2,NA,TRBV9,NA
CASSYSLGRNTEAFF,TGTGCCAGCAGTTACAGTTTGGGGAGGAACACTGAAGCTTTCTTT,TRBJ1-1,few,TRBV6-5,NA
CASSEVYDRVKMNEQFF,TGTGCCAGCAGTGAAGTCTACGACAGGGTCAAAATGAATGAGCAGTTCTTC,TRBJ2-1,NA,TRBV2,TRBD1
CASSVGRRDTEAFF,TGTGCCAGCAGCGTCGGCCGCCGGGACACTGAAGCTTTCTTT,TRBJ1-1,NA,TRBV9,NA
CASRRDRTDTQYF,TGTGCCAGTAGGAGGGATCGCACAGATACGCAGTATTTT,TRBJ2-3,NA,TRBV19,NA
CASWDTGELFF,TGTGCCAGCTGGGATACCGGGGAGCTGTTTTTT,TRBJ2-2,NA,TRBV2,NA
CSVTGGLSYGYTF,TGCAGCGTAACAGGGGGTCTGTCCTATGGCTACACCTTC,TRBJ1-2,NA,TRBV29-1,TRBD1
CASSLAGRGEQYF,TGTGCCAGCAGCTTGGCGGGAAGAGGCGAGCAGTACTTC,TRBJ2-7,NA,TRBV5-6,NA
CAWSTGTNEQFF,TGTGCCTGGAGTACAGGCACCAATGAGCAGTTCTTC,TRBJ2-1,NA,TRBV30,NA
CASTFQAGQETQYF,TGTGCCAGCACCTTCCAAGCCGGTCAAGAGACCCAGTACTTC,TRBJ2-5,NA,TRBV7-9,NA
CASSLNGTEYF,TGTGCCAGCAGTCTCAATGGGACGGAGTACTTC,TRBJ2-4,few,TRBV6-5,NA
CASGLGGVEQYF,TGTGCCAGCGGACTGGGGGGCGTCGAGCAGTACTTC,TRBJ2-7,few,TRBV27,NA